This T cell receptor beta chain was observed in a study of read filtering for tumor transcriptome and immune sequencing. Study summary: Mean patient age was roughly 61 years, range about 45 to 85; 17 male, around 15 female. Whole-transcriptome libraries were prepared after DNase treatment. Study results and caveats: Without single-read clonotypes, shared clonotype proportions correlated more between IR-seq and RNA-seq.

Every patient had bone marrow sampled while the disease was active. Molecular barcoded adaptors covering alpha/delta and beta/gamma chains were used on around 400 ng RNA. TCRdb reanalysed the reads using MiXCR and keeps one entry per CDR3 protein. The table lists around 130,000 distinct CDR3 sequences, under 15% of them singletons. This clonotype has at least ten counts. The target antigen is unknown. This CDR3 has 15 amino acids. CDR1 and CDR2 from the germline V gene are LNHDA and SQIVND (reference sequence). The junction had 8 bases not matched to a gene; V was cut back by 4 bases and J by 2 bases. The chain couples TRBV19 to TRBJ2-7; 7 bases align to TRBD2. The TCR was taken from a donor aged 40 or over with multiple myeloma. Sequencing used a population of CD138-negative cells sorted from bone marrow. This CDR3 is CASSKSGLRTYEQYF. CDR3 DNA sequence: TGTGCCAGTAGTAAATCGGGACTACGGACCTACGAGCAGTACTTC. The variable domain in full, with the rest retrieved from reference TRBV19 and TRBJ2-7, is DGGITQSPKYLFRKEGQNVTLSCEQNLNHDAMYWYRQDPGQGLRLIYYSQIVNDFQKGDIAEGYSVSREKKESFPLTVTSAQKNPTAFYLCASSKSGLRTYEQYFGPGTRLTVT.